This T cell receptor beta chain was profiled in a study of T-cell memory formation after mild COVID-19. A note on this clonotype: Its antigen remains unknown.

Notes on the study in general: Second-wave clones that peaked on day 37 lacked confirmed SARS-CoV-2 specificity. Later expanders leaned toward CD4+, whereas clones contracting from day 15 to 85 were balanced CD4/CD8. Chiefly within CM and EM were the contracting CD4+ clones; CD8+ ones were within EMRA.

Germline V CDR1 and CDR2: MNHEY, SVGAGI. V lost 4 bases and J 4 bases, leaving 20 bases between the germline ends. The CDR3 has 17 residues. TCRdb recomputed calls from the 5' RACE reads with MiXCR, one row per CDR3 protein. The sample includes more than 120,000 distinct CDR3 sequences, about 19% seen only once; the top ten take 2% to 2.5%. This sequence was found in an adult woman who had mild COVID-19 (a few samples of this study predate the infection). Cell type and time point are not known. The J gene is TRBJ2-1, the V gene TRBV6-5; perhaps TRBD2 as D (6 bases). The material sequenced was PBMCs or a T cell subset sorted from them (not recorded which). The CDR3 sequence is CASSSLGGGPGYNEQFF. The CDR3 nucleotides are TGTGCCAGCAGTTCCCTTGGCGGAGGGCCGGGGTACAATGAGCAGTTCTTC.